This TCR beta chain was identified during a study of PD-1 blockade in mismatch repair-deficient tumors. Overall study: All were previously treated, progressing patients with about 12 mismatch repair-deficient cancer types.

Three pembrolizumab responders had their TCRs sequenced. The CDR3 has 13 amino acids. Germline lookup yields CDR1 SQVTM and CDR2 ANQGSEA. V shed 4 bases and J shed 2 bases, with 9 bases lying between them. Here immunoSEQ multiplex PCR was the method, and the copy in TCRdb shows in-frame clones only, minus some. The sample contains 75,000 to 85,000 clones, 65% to 85% of which appear only once. The chain uses TRBV29-1 and TRBJ2-1; perhaps TRBD2 as D (6 bases). The TCR comes from an adult with mismatch repair-deficient cancer. The sample in question was peripheral blood, obtained 12 weeks after starting pembrolizumab. For the CDR3, the DNA is TGCAGCGTTGGAGGGACTCCCTACAATGAGCAGTTCTTC. Translating it yields CSVGGTPYNEQFF.